A single TCR beta chain is shown here with its context. The target of this receptor is not known. Nothing much larger sits one base from this clone, and base qualities are not available. Participants in the prospective study were aged roughly 18 to 100 years, lived in 20 to 30 United States geographic areas, and enrolled through a virtual design. In the prospective study, cohorts were assigned on the basis of participant-reported clinical history obtained from a screening survey and a study questionnaire. Mobile phlebotomists in the prospective study collected whole blood, serum and a nasopharyngeal or oropharyngeal swab from every participant. Prospective study participants could optionally give additional blood draws and questionnaires over an approximately 2-month period. Blood samples from the prospective study were shipped frozen or at room temperature prior to DNA extraction. The immunoSEQ Assay, a bias-controlled multiplex PCR, was used to amplify TCRbeta CDR3 regions from genomic DNA. On the authors' methods: The number of nucleated cells in each sample was estimated by amplification of reference gene primers within the assay. To quantify the absolute abundance of each unique TCRbeta CDR3 rearrangement, sequence reads were collapsed and filtered. Productive Simpson clonality was computed per sample as the square root of Simpson's diversity index over productive rearrangements. What TCRdb holds here is the immuneACCESS table cut down to in-frame rearrangements. Part of the clones is not present; checked against another copy, under half of the missing clones reflect an unresolved V gene, and the others are unexplained. Clone size and the V and J calls come from that table; the DNA yielded D and trimming. This sample gives almost 250,000 clones in total; 75% to 85% of them show up just once. Around 10% of the sample is taken by the ten largest.

This sample was included in a study of blood T cell repertoires in COVID-19 (TCRdb year 2020). Regarding the research as a whole: Samples from collaborators originated in the United States, Italy and Spain and spanned both the acute and convalescent phases of COVID-19. The prospective study material was composed of cDNA or gDNA derived from T cells, B-cell-depleted T cells, or PBMCs. Subjects who had been exposed to COVID-19, were actively infected with it, or had recovered from it provided the deeply sampled blood TCRbeta repertoires that made up the dataset. The repertoires were made available in a free public database intended to serve as a resource for research on the immune response to SARS-CoV-2. Samples were obtained from the ongoing ImmuneRACE study (first 160 participants) and from over 1,000 subjects provided by 6 global collaborators. The sample metadata nearly always contained a de-identified subject ID, COVID-19 status, age in years and sex. Where HLA class I and class II types were available, the types were taken from metadata supplied by the sample provider, not from assay-based typing. Overall study results and their limits: The amount of clinical and demographic metadata varied by source and participant and was provided uncurated.

The germline V gene specifies SQVTM as CDR1 and ANQGSEA as CDR2. Including cysteine and phenylalanine, the CDR3 has 12 amino acids. The DNA shown is the 36-base CDR3, in frame from base 1. V sheds 8 bases and J sheds 1 base, leaving 11 bases between their ends. The chain uses TRBV29-1 and TRBJ1-1; TRBD1 is a weak D gene call, 6 bases matching. The sequence was collected from a woman between 50 and 59 years old with acute COVID-19. Input material: PBMCs or T cells enriched from blood (not recorded which). This receptor has the CDR3 CSTKGENTEAFF. The DNA reads as follows: TGCAGCACTAAGGGGGAGAACACTGAAGCTTTCTTT.